The TCR beta chain under discussion was sequenced for a study of metastatic and nonmetastatic thyroid tumors. Original data processing: In papillary thyroid cancer, a distant-metastasis classifier was built using CDR3 differences across clinicopathological groups. With MiXCR, TCRdb called clones anew from the PCR reads. These V and J calls derive from TCRdb rather than the authors' analysis. The data contain about 6,700 clones, roughly 34% of them singletons. This clone was observed a few times. Ahead of thyroid surgery, no patient had received treatment of any kind. V lost 6 bases and J lost 1, with 15 bases in between. This CDR3 is 15 amino acids long. The germline CDR1 and CDR2 sequences are MNHNS and SASEGT.

The sequence was obtained from a female donor with papillary thyroid cancer or a benign thyroid nodule (not recorded which). Some clones in this sample may be carry-over from other donors' samples. The genes are TRBV6-1 and TRBJ2-5; the D is unclear. The sequenced material came from adjacent normal tissue. As DNA, the CDR3 is TGTGCCAGCAGCGTATACATGAGTGCCCAAGAGACCCAGTACTTC. Its translation is CASSVYMSAQETQYF.